This TCR beta chain was identified in a study of shared clonotypes between healthy human individuals. Study-wide results and limits: Clonotypes not shared had lower generation probabilities than those common to all four donors. Researchers found naive subsets generally carried larger estimated richness than memory subsets.

Nashville, Tennessee was home to all donors, each a Caucasian adult. Methods used by the authors: ImmunoSEQ output held junction-only sequences without quality scores, so filtering differed. The method was immunoSEQ multiplex PCR; TCRdb's version includes in-frame clones alone and lacks a portion of them. The V and J calls and clone size were taken over from that table, and D and trimming were inferred from the DNA. The sample includes 1,500,000 or so clones, approximately 98.5% seen only once; the top ten take 0.36%. Germline V gives CDR1 MNHEY, CDR2 SMNVEV (reference sequence). The CDR3 runs 15 residues. Trimming pared 6 bases from V and 3 bases from J, leaving 14 bases between. On this clone: What it recognizes is unknown.

J is TRBJ2-2 and V is TRBV27; D may be TRBD2 (6 bases). The sample was naive CD4+ T cells sorted from blood. Specified subset: CD45RA+ positively selected. This receptor was taken from a young man in good health. The CDR3 sequence: CASRIGTLDTGELFF. CDR3 sequence (DNA): TGTGCCAGCAGAATAGGGACTTTAGACACCGGGGAGCTGTTTTTT.